This TCR beta chain emerged from a study of OX40 agonist ivuxolimab in advanced cancers. Study as a whole: Ivuxolimab, an agonist antibody against OX40 (CD134), was given to patients. Patients with hepatocellular carcinoma, melanoma, renal cell or head and neck cancer made up the dose-escalation patients. General study findings and limits: Still undetermined is the antigen specificity of the expanded peripheral T cells. On average, CD8+ T cells showed a greater number of expanded clones than CD4+.

The V segment lost 6 bases and the J segment 4 bases; nucleotides outside the gene matches: 6. The CDR3 sequence is 14 residues long. Looked up from germline, CDR1 is SGHAT and CDR2 is FQNNGV. Sequencing used immunoSEQ multiplex PCR; TCRdb keeps in-frame clones, though not all of them. The repertoire holds tens of thousands of clones, with roughly nine tenths as singletons. About this clone itself: The target antigen is unknown.

Sequences were derived from CD4+ or CD8+ T cells sorted from blood, sampled in a trial of the OX40 agonist ivuxolimab. This clonotype was obtained from an adult with an advanced solid tumor such as melanoma, head and neck, liver or kidney cancer. V usage is TRBV11-2 and J usage is TRBJ1-3; 7 bases are a match to TRBD1. Here the CDR3 reads CASRTTGAGNTIYF. CDR3 bases: TGTGCCAGCAGGACCACAGGGGCCGGAAACACCATATATTTT.